These 27 T cell receptor beta chains were all obtained from the same sample, sequenced in a study of blood T cell repertoires in COVID-19. TCRdb keeps only in-frame clones here, not all; method: immunoSEQ multiplex PCR. The sample has around 310,000 clones, over 70% seen once. Specimen: PBMCs or T cells enriched from blood (not recorded which). Receptor source: a man aged 25 to 45 who had recovered from COVID-19.

The genes are TRBV5-1 and TRBJ1-1; D perhaps matches TRBD1 (5 bases). Trimming shortened V by 2 bases and J by 1 base, and 9 bases separated the two germline ends. Looked up from germline, CDR1 is SGHRS and CDR2 is YFSETQ. This CDR3 spans 14 amino acids. The CDR3: CASSFGDWNTEAFF. In DNA, the CDR3 is TGCGCCAGCAGCTTTGGGGACTGGAACACTGAAGCTTTCTTT.

The chain recombines TRBV5-6 with TRBJ1-2; 12 nucleotides align to TRBD1. Germline assignment: CDR1 SGHDT and CDR2 YYEEEE. This CDR3 is 19 amino acids long. V shed 4 bases and J 5 bases; nucleotides not matched to a gene: 18. The CDR3 spells CASSPTPGQGALSLYGYTF. As DNA, the CDR3 is TGTGCCAGCAGCCCAACTCCGGGACAGGGGGCCCTGTCTTTGTATGGCTACACCTTC.

V gene TRBV29-1 combines with J gene TRBJ2-1; 13 bases fit TRBD2. Germline-derived CDR1 and CDR2 are SQVTM and ANQGSEA. Trimming took 6 bases from V and 9 from J; bases not matched to a gene: 11. The CDR3 runs 15 residues. The CDR3 here is CSVGQTSGGRSEQFF. In DNA, the CDR3 is TGCAGCGTCGGACAGACTAGCGGGGGGAGGAGTGAGCAGTTCTTC.

The chain combines TRBV5-6 with TRBJ1-4; no clear D gene. CDR1 is SGHDT, CDR2 YYEEEE, per germline. V was trimmed by 4 bases and J by 5 bases, leaving 12 bases between them. The CDR3 totals 14 residues. CDR3: CASSPLETNEKLFF. In DNA form, the CDR3 reads TGTGCCAGCAGCCCCCTGGAGACGAATGAAAAACTGTTTTTT.

The chain joins TRBV2 to TRBJ1-1; 9 bases are a match to TRBD1. The CDR3 is 15 residues long. Looked up from germline, CDR1 is SNHLY and CDR2 is FYNNEI. The trim removed 3 bases at V and 5 bases at J, leaving 7 bases unmatched. The CDR3 reads CASSEGTGRGTEAFF. CDR3 coding DNA: TGTGCCAGCAGTGAGGGGACAGGGCGAGGGACTGAAGCTTTCTTT.

The chain links TRBV4-1 to TRBJ2-7; 8 bases match TRBD2. V was pared by 1 base and J by 2 bases, with 4 bases of the junction left unmatched. CDR1 is MGHRA and CDR2 is YSYEKL in the germline V gene. The CDR3 contains 15 residues. CDR3 sequence reads: CASSQGSGVTYEQYF. DNA for the CDR3: TGCGCCAGCAGCCAAGGTAGCGGGGTAACCTACGAGCAGTACTTC.

The chain couples TRBV19 to TRBJ1-4, with 9 positions matching TRBD1. After removal of 6 bases from V and 8 bases from J, the junction contained 10 bases not matched to a gene. The CDR3 covers 15 residues. Germline loops: CDR1 LNHDA, CDR2 SQIVND (reference sequence). In nucleotides, the CDR3 is TGTGCCAGTAGCAGAACAGGGGGCGCGGTCGAAAAACTGTTTTTT. Translating gives CASSRTGGAVEKLFF.

The chain joins TRBV5-6 to TRBJ1-5; 8 bases agree with TRBD1. J lost 7 bases, V lost 3 bases, and 6 bases had no gene match. The CDR3 sequence is 14 residues long. Germline CDR1 reads SGHDT; CDR2 reads YYEEEE. The CDR3 is CASSSDRGEQPQHF. CDR3 nucleotide sequence: TGTGCCAGCAGCTCAGACAGGGGAGAACAGCCCCAGCATTTT. Together with reference TRBV5-6 and TRBJ1-5, the CDR3 gives the full variable domain: DAGVTQSPTHLIKTRGQQVTLRCSPKSGHDTVSWYQQALGQGPQFIFQYYEEEERQRGNFPDRFSGHQFPNYSSELNVNALLLGDSALYLCASSSDRGEQPQHFGDGTRLSIL.

The chain has TRBV12-3 or TRBV12-4 and TRBJ1-4; no firm D call. The germline V and J ends were trimmed by 1 base and 10 bases, with 7 bases remaining between them. The CDR3 has 12 amino acids. This CDR3 is CASSLGSRKLFF. The CDR3 DNA reads TGTGCCAGCAGTTTAGGTTCGAGAAAACTGTTTTTT.

In its sample, this clone was seen once. This chain joins TRBV15 and TRBJ1-2; 9 positions agree with TRBD1. The CDR3 consists of 17 residues. Per the germline V gene, CDR1 is LNHNV and CDR2 is YYDKDF (reference sequence). V gave up 1 base and J gave up 1 base; unmatched junction bases: 7. CDR3 coding DNA: TGTGCCACCAGCAGAGCCGGGGACAGGGAACTTAACTATGGCTACACCTTC. Its translation is CATSRAGDRELNYGYTF.

This clone turned up a few times. The chain employs TRBV7-9 and TRBJ2-2; D is unclear. The germline CDR1 and CDR2 sequences are SEHNR and FQNEAQ (reference sequence). V lost 5 bases and J 5 bases, leaving 9 bases between the germline ends. This CDR3 spans 13 amino acids. CDR3 sequence reads: CASSPGMTGELFF. In DNA, the CDR3 is TGTGCCAGCAGCCCCGGTATGACCGGGGAGCTGTTTTTT.

This sequence joins TRBV18 and TRBJ2-7, with 7 bases lining up with TRBD2. V lost 3 bases to trimming and J lost 4 bases; unmatched junction nucleotides: 9. Per the germline V gene, CDR1 is KGHSH and CDR2 is LQKENI. The CDR3 runs to 15 residues. The CDR3 bases are TGTGCCAGCTCACCTACTTGGGAGGGAGGGTACGAGCAGTACTTC. Encoded protein: CASSPTWEGGYEQYF.

The V and J genes are TRBV18 and TRBJ2-5; D is perhaps TRBD1 (5 bases). V was shortened by 3 bases and J by 2 bases, with 19 bases between the two germline ends. CDR3 length: 17 residues. In germline, CDR1 is KGHSH, CDR2 LQKENI. The CDR3 loop reads CASSPQRRVGAQETQYF. The CDR3 DNA is TGTGCCAGCTCACCGCAACGTCGGGTAGGGGCACAAGAGACCCAGTACTTC.

The rearrangement links TRBV2 to TRBJ2-1; TRBD2 matches 9 bases. Per the germline V gene, CDR1 is SNHLY and CDR2 is FYNNEI. The J segment lost 15 bases and the V segment lost 6 bases, leaving 12 bases of the junction unmatched. This CDR3 is built from 13 residues. CDR3 coding DNA: TGTGCCAGCAGCGAGAAAACTAGCGGGCCGGGGTTCTTC. As protein: CASSEKTSGPGFF.

The V gene is TRBV4-1, the J gene TRBJ2-7; 11 bases match TRBD1. V lost 4 bases, J lost 7 bases, and 6 bases stayed unmatched. From germline, CDR1 is MGHRA and CDR2 YSYEKL. The CDR3 length is 14 residues. The CDR3 here is CASSPGDRGDEQYF. Here the CDR3 DNA reads TGCGCCAGCAGCCCCGGGGACAGGGGGGATGAGCAGTACTTC.

The CDR3 coding sequence is TGTGCCAGCAGCCAAGAACTTACTGAAAAACTGTTTTTT. It is translated as CASSQELTEKLFF. The rearrangement links TRBV3-1 (or the pseudogene TRBV3-2) to TRBJ1-4; D is undetermined. The germline V and J ends were trimmed by 0 bases and 7 bases, with 6 bases remaining between them. The CDR3 is made up of 13 amino acids. Germline V gene sequence: CDR1 LGHDT, CDR2 YNNKEL (reference sequence).

CDR3 protein: CASSPGARHYGYTF. The CDR3 DNA reads TGTGCCAGTAGTCCAGGGGCGCGGCACTATGGCTACACCTTC. The rearrangement joins TRBV19 to TRBJ1-2, with TRBD1 as a possible D gene (6 bases). V shed 5 bases and J shed 3 bases, with 13 bases lying between them. This CDR3 has 14 residues. The germline V gene has CDR1 LNHDA and CDR2 SQIVND (reference sequence).

The CDR3 bases are TGTGCCAGCAGTTTATCCACCCCGGGGGGATCTGGAAACACCATATATTTT. As protein: CASSLSTPGGSGNTIYF. The rearrangement joins TRBV28 to TRBJ1-3; tentative D call: TRBD1 (5 bases). Trimming cost V 1 base and J 1 base, with 14 bases left between them. CDR3 length equals 17 residues. Germline V gene data show CDR1 as MDHEN and CDR2 as SYDVKM.

The chain links TRBV3-1 (or the pseudogene TRBV3-2) to TRBJ2-5; 9 positions match TRBD2. The CDR3 contains 15 residues. V gave up 3 bases and J gave up 5 bases; unmatched junction bases: 7. Germline CDR1 and CDR2: LGHDT and YNNKEL (reference sequence). CDR3 sequence: CASSQRAGGAETQYF. Here the CDR3 DNA reads TGTGCCAGCAGCCAGAGAGCGGGGGGCGCTGAGACCCAGTACTTC.

The genes are TRBV7-9 and TRBJ2-3, with TRBD1 matching 9 bases. The germline V gene has CDR1 SEHNR and CDR2 FQNEAQ (reference sequence). CDR3 size: 15 residues. V was pared by 5 bases and J by 7 bases, with 10 bases of the junction left unmatched. The CDR3 sequence: CASSLVWDRANTQYF. CDR3 DNA sequence: TGTGCCAGCAGCCTAGTGTGGGACAGGGCAAATACGCAGTATTTT.

The chain employs TRBV19 and TRBJ2-2; no reliable D call. V was shortened by 3 bases and J by 4 bases, with 6 bases between the two germline ends. This CDR3 comprises 13 residues. CDR1 is LNHDA and CDR2 is SQIVND in the germline V gene (reference sequence). This CDR3 is CASSISVTGELFF. DNA of the CDR3: TGTGCCAGTAGTATCTCGGTCACCGGGGAGCTGTTTTTT.

This clone was counted only a few times. The chain carries TRBV2 and TRBJ1-1, with D perhaps TRBD1 (6 bases). This CDR3 is built from 13 residues. V lost 7 bases to trimming and J lost 0 bases, with 9 bases between them. Germline V gene lookup returns CDR1 SNHLY and CDR2 FYNNEI. As DNA, the CDR3 is TGTGCCAGCATCCGGGACATGAACACTGAAGCTTTCTTT. Protein: CASIRDMNTEAFF. Drawing the rest from reference TRBV2 and TRBJ1-1, the complete variable domain is EPEVTQTPSHQVTQMGQEVILRCVPISNHLYFYWYRQILGQKVEFLVSFYNNEISEKSEIFDDQFSVERPDGSNFTLKIRSTKLEDSAMYFCASIRDMNTEAFFGQGTRLTVV.

In DNA, the CDR3 is TGTGCCAGCACTTTGGACAGGGTGGTTCGGAACACCATATATTTT. This translates into CASTLDRVVRNTIYF. The chain has TRBV28 and TRBJ1-3, with TRBD1 identical over 8 bases. Germline-derived CDR1 and CDR2 are MDHEN and SYDVKM. The CDR3 is 15 residues long. Losses at the gene ends were 7 bases for V and 7 bases for J; bases not matched to a gene: 12.

This rearrangement joins TRBV10-2 to TRBJ2-1; 11 bases are shared with TRBD2. The CDR3 is 18 residues long. V gave up 1 base and J gave up 0 bases; unmatched junction bases: 5. The germline gives CDR1 WSHSY, CDR2 SAAADI. In nucleotides, the CDR3 is TGCGCCAGCAGTGAGTACCTAGCGGGGGGTCACTCCTACAATGAGCAGTTCTTC. This encodes CASSEYLAGGHSYNEQFF.

The CDR3 protein is CASSGLAGALDEQYF. The CDR3 DNA reads TGTGCCAGCAGTGGACTAGCGGGGGCCCTCGACGAGCAGTACTTC. This chain joins TRBV28 and TRBJ2-7; 13 bases line up with TRBD2. This CDR3 region has 15 residues. Looked up from germline, CDR1 is MDHEN and CDR2 is SYDVKM. After removal of 5 bases from V and 5 bases from J, the junction contained 6 bases not matched to a gene.

This chain links TRBV13 with TRBJ2-1; 9 positions agree with TRBD2. The CDR3 totals 13 residues. CDR1 and CDR2 from the germline V gene are PRHDT and FYEKMQ (reference sequence). V shed 5 bases, J shed 8 bases, and the junction held 4 bases outside the gene matches. The CDR3 protein is CASSGGLADEQFF. The DNA of the CDR3 is TGTGCCAGCAGCGGGGGACTAGCTGATGAGCAGTTCTTC.

The chain links TRBV12-3 or TRBV12-4 to TRBJ2-3; D gene ambiguous. There are 12 residues in the CDR3. The V end lost 3 bases, the J end lost 2 bases, and 3 bases lay between the germline ends. Here the CDR3 reads CASSFFTDTQYF. As DNA, the CDR3 is TGTGCCAGCAGTTTCTTCACAGATACGCAGTATTTT.